The T cell receptor beta chain described here comes from a study of T cell repertoires in cytomegalovirus infection. Each CDR3 protein gets one entry after TCRdb re-called the reads with MiXCR. Of approximately 290,000 distinct CDR3 sequences listed, 25% are singletons. This clonotype was observed a few times. Trimming at V came to 2 bases and at J to 1 base, leaving 15 bases not matched to a gene. Germline V CDR1 and CDR2: MDHEN, SYDVKM. The CDR3 covers 19 residues. The receptor was isolated from a human donor in good health (CMV status not recorded). Some clones in this sample may be carry-over from other donors' samples. Sequencing was carried out using PBMCs. V and J are TRBV28 and TRBJ2-7; 9 positions match TRBD2. CDR3 bases: TGTGCCAGCAGTTTAAGTCCGCGGCAAGGACTAGCGATGTCCTACGAGCAGTACTTC. Translating gives CASSLSPRQGLAMSYEQYF.